This passage covers 20 T cell receptor beta chains from one sample sequenced in a study of beta chain features in type 1 diabetes. Study-level findings and limits: Shortening that was moderate but significant affected the TCRB CDR3s of Type 1 diabetes patients in all four CD4+ subsets.

The antigens these receptors bind are not known. As every portion of the isolated RNA was reverse transcribed, the sequencing read expressed TCRB transcripts. Profiled with immunoSEQ multiplex PCR; TCRdb holds only in-frame clones, not every one. This table has over 600,000 clones, roughly 12% appearing once. The material sequenced was naive CD4+ T cells from blood. The source is a man aged 25-40 years with type 1 diabetes.

The sample holds a few counts of this clone. The CDR3 region has the DNA TGTGCCAGCAGAGGCCACGGGGACGGGGAGCTGTTTTTT. This codes for CASRGHGDGELFF. The chain recombines TRBV11-2 with TRBJ2-2, with D maybe TRBD2 (5 bases). Germline V gene data show CDR1 as SGHAT and CDR2 as FQNNGV. The length of the CDR3 is 13 residues. V lost 6 bases and J 7 bases, leaving 12 bases between the germline ends.

V usage is TRBV14 and J usage is TRBJ2-1, with TRBD1 matching over 9 bases. The germline V gene has CDR1 SGHDN and CDR2 FVKESK. Trimming cost V 4 bases and J 7 bases; bases outside gene matches: 8. The CDR3 sequence is 15 residues long. CDR3 sequence: CASSPTGTGYNEQFF. Written as DNA, the CDR3 is TGTGCCAGCAGCCCGACCGGGACAGGGTATAATGAGCAGTTCTTC.

The chain uses TRBV29-1 and TRBJ1-4, with unresolved D. Trimming removed 7 bases from V and 2 bases from J, with 11 bases in between. The CDR3 has 13 residues. Germline CDR1 and CDR2: SQVTM and ANQGSEA. The CDR3 region has the DNA TGCAGCGGCAAGGTTTGGACTAATGAAAAACTGTTTTTT. This codes for CSGKVWTNEKLFF.

The chain carries TRBV9 and TRBJ2-5; no reliable D call. The CDR3 length is 11 residues. CDR1 SGDLS and CDR2 YYNGEE come from the germline V gene. The V gene lost 0 bases and the J gene lost 4 bases, with 1 base spanning the gap. CDR3 amino acids: CASSVVETQYF. The CDR3 DNA sequence: TGTGCCAGCAGCGTAGTAGAGACCCAGTACTTC.

The table lists this clone with a few counts. This specimen includes other DNA sequences encoding the same CDR3. The genes are TRBV7-2 and TRBJ2-3; 8 bases fit TRBD1. The germline V gene has CDR1 SGHTA and CDR2 FQGNSA. The CDR3 loop spans 13 amino acids. The J segment lost 3 bases and the V segment lost 6 bases, leaving 2 bases of the junction unmatched. CDR3 in DNA: TGTGCCAGCAGGAGGACAGGGACAGATACGCAGTATTTT. This encodes CASRRTGTDTQYF.

The gene calls are TRBV4-2 and TRBJ1-2; D not certain. There are 16 residues in the CDR3. V was trimmed by 4 bases and J by 7 bases, leaving 22 bases between them. Germline V gene sequence: CDR1 LGHNA, CDR2 YNFKEQ. CDR3 sequence reads: CASSPGESSAVLGYTF. CDR3 DNA: TGTGCCAGCAGCCCCGGAGAAAGCTCGGCAGTTCTTGGCTACACCTTC.

The V and J genes are TRBV14 and TRBJ2-7, with D perhaps TRBD2 (5 bases). Trimming took 4 bases from V and 3 from J, leaving 13 bases between them. CDR1 is SGHDN, CDR2 FVKESK, per germline. The CDR3 length is 14 residues. CDR3 nucleotides: TGTGCCAGCAGCCGTTGGACTGGCAACTACGAGCAGTACTTC. This encodes CASSRWTGNYEQYF.

This CDR3 reads CSTSGLQETQYF. The CDR3 region has the DNA TGCAGCACTAGCGGGCTCCAAGAGACCCAGTACTTC. The rearrangement links TRBV29-1 to TRBJ2-5, with 9 nucleotides matching TRBD2. This CDR3 is 12 amino acids long. With 8 bases clipped from V and 1 base from J, the junction kept 2 bases outside the gene matches. CDR1 SQVTM and CDR2 ANQGSEA come from the germline V gene. Complete variable domain (other parts from reference TRBV29-1 and TRBJ2-5): SAVISQKPSRDICQRGTSLTIQCQVDSQVTMMFWYRQQPGQSLTLIATANQGSEATYESGFVIDKFPISRPNLTFSTLTVSNMSPEDSSIYLCSTSGLQETQYFGPGTRLLVL.

This chain connects TRBV5-1 to TRBJ2-1; TRBD1 is a possible D gene (5 bases). Trimming took off 0 bases at V and 7 bases at J, with 11 bases between the two ends. Germline lookup yields CDR1 SGHRS and CDR2 YFSETQ. This CDR3 has 14 residues. The CDR3 spells CASSLAPAGNEQFF. CDR3 sequence (DNA): TGCGCCAGCAGCTTGGCCCCCGCAGGGAATGAGCAGTTCTTC.

The CDR3 DNA reads as TGTGCCAGCAGCGAGCCCCCTGGACTGGCCGTAGGCTACACCTTC. Encoded protein: CASSEPPGLAVGYTF. The chain has TRBV9 and TRBJ1-2; no clear D gene. Germline assignment: CDR1 SGDLS and CDR2 YYNGEE. V lost 3 bases to trimming and J lost 8 bases, with 20 bases between them. The CDR3 is 15 residues long. The complete variable domain, with remaining parts taken from reference TRBV9 and TRBJ1-2, reads DSGVTQTPKHLITATGQRVTLRCSPRSGDLSVYWYQQSLDQGLQFLIQYYNGEERAKGNILERFSAQQFPDLHSELNLSSLELGDSALYFCASSEPPGLAVGYTFGSGTRLTVV.

This clone was counted between two and nine times. This chain links TRBV5-1 with TRBJ2-5; 11 bases are a match to TRBD1. The CDR3 has 15 residues. CDR1 and CDR2 from the germline V gene are SGHRS and YFSETQ. V was pared by 0 bases and J by 4 bases, with 2 bases of the junction left unmatched. The CDR3 sequence: CASSLAGTGGETQYF. DNA of the CDR3: TGCGCCAGCAGCTTGGCCGGGACAGGGGGAGAGACCCAGTACTTC.

This clone appeared a few times. The chain joins TRBV5-6 to TRBJ1-5; a weak D match, TRBD1 (6 bases). V lost 2 bases and J 1 base, leaving 10 bases between the germline ends. The CDR3 consists of 15 residues. From germline, CDR1 is SGHDT and CDR2 YYEEEE. The CDR3 protein is CASSLWGASNQPQHF. The CDR3 DNA reads TGTGCCAGCAGCTTATGGGGGGCAAGCAATCAGCCCCAGCATTTT.

This clone was detected only a few times. The chain uses TRBV7-8 and TRBJ1-1; D possibly corresponds to TRBD1 (5 bases). Germline V gene data show CDR1 as SGHVS and CDR2 as FQNEAQ. The V gene lost 10 bases and the J gene lost 4 bases, with 13 bases spanning the gap. This CDR3 spans 12 amino acids. Written as DNA, the CDR3 is TGTGCCACCAACACGGGGACCACTGAAGCTTTCTTT. Its protein is CATNTGTTEAFF.

The chain employs TRBV7-2 and TRBJ1-5; no clear D. Germline-derived CDR1 and CDR2 are SGHTA and FQGNSA. CDR3 length equals 13 residues. The V and J ends lost 3 bases and 4 bases respectively, with 7 bases between them. CDR3 amino acids: CASSFKGNQPQHF. In nucleotides, the CDR3 is TGTGCCAGCAGCTTTAAAGGAAATCAGCCCCAGCATTTT.

This chain connects TRBV5-1 to TRBJ2-5; D is uncertain. V gave up 0 bases and J gave up 2 bases, with 8 bases separating them. In germline, CDR1 is SGHRS, CDR2 YFSETQ. This CDR3 spans 14 amino acids. CDR3 loop: CASSLVPVQETQYF. CDR3 nucleotides: TGCGCCAGCAGCTTGGTTCCAGTTCAAGAGACCCAGTACTTC.

The chain has TRBV7-2 and TRBJ2-7; 15 positions match TRBD2. The J segment lost 4 bases and the V segment lost 4 bases, leaving 11 bases of the junction unmatched. The CDR3 has 18 amino acids. Germline CDR1 and CDR2: SGHTA and FQGNSA. The CDR3 sequence: CASSSAGTSGGMPYEQYF. The CDR3 nucleotides read TGTGCCAGCAGCTCCGCCGGGACTAGCGGGGGGATGCCTTACGAGCAGTACTTC.

This clone showed up just a few times. This sequence joins TRBV2 and TRBJ2-1; no clear D gene. The CDR3 covers 16 residues. The V gene lost 6 bases and the J gene lost 3 bases, with 18 bases spanning the gap. The germline V gene encodes CDR1 SNHLY and CDR2 FYNNEI. CDR3 in amino acids: CASSSTRKRGYNEQFF. In DNA, the CDR3 is TGTGCCAGCAGCTCTACCCGAAAAAGAGGCTACAATGAGCAGTTCTTC.

This clone was seen more than once but under ten times. This chain links TRBV9 with TRBJ2-3, with D possibly being TRBD1 (5 bases). V was shortened by 0 bases and J by 0 bases, with 5 bases between the two germline ends. This CDR3 is 14 amino acids long. Per germline, CDR1 SGDLS and CDR2 YYNGEE. In DNA, the CDR3 is TGTGCCAGCAGCGTAGGACAGAGCACAGATACGCAGTATTTT. Translating gives CASSVGQSTDTQYF.

This clone has only a few counts. This sample also contains other DNA sequences that code for the same CDR3. The chain has TRBV9 and TRBJ2-1; D gene ambiguous. The V gene's germline CDR1 is SGDLS and CDR2 YYNGEE. The ends were cut back, 3 bases at V and 4 bases at J, with 5 bases in the middle. The CDR3 sequence is 12 residues long. The CDR3 coding sequence is TGTGCCAGCAGCGGGAGTTACAATGAGCAGTTCTTC. Translation gives CASSGSYNEQFF.

The V call is TRBV28, the J call TRBJ2-3; 10 bases are a match to TRBD2. J gave up 4 bases and V 3 bases, and 7 bases lay outside the gene matches. CDR1 and CDR2 from the germline V gene are MDHEN and SYDVKM. The CDR3 is 16 residues long. CDR3 bases: TGTGCCAGCAGTTTGTATCGCGGACTAGCGGCAGATACGCAGTATTTT. Amino acids: CASSLYRGLAADTQYF.